The 19 T cell receptor beta chains given below trace back to one sample, sequenced in a study of blood T cell repertoires in COVID-19. This table comes from immunoSEQ multiplex PCR, and its TCRdb copy is limited to in-frame clones, with some not included. The sample contains 300,000 to 400,000 clones, about 90% of which appear only once. Sequencing input: PBMCs or T cells enriched from blood (not recorded which). The receptors were gathered from a woman aged 25 to 39 who had recovered from COVID-19.

This chain joins TRBV2 and TRBJ1-1; D unclear. The CDR3 is made up of 12 amino acids. Trimming took off 8 bases at V and 1 base at J, with 8 bases between the two ends. CDR1 and CDR2 (germline): SNHLY, FYNNEI. The CDR3 DNA sequence: TGTGCCAGCTCACGGAGGAACACTGAAGCTTTCTTT. This sequence encodes CASSRRNTEAFF.

This sequence joins TRBV2 and TRBJ1-5; TRBD1 aligns across 7 bases. Germline lookup yields CDR1 SNHLY and CDR2 FYNNEI. This CDR3 is built from 14 residues. V dropped 6 bases and J dropped 6; count of bases not matched to a gene: 8. DNA for the CDR3: TGTGCCAGCAGACCGAAGGGGGCCTCTCAGCCCCAGCATTTT. This codes for CASRPKGASQPQHF.

The chain has TRBV4-3 and TRBJ2-5; TRBD2 matches at 9 bases. This CDR3 contains 17 residues. Looked up from germline, CDR1 is LGHNA and CDR2 is YSLEER. Unmatched junction bases numbered 6, after V lost 0 bases and J lost 1 base. The CDR3 region has the DNA TGCGCCAGCAGCCAAGATCACGCGGGGGGGCCCCAAGAGACCCAGTACTTC. This codes for CASSQDHAGGPQETQYF.

This CDR3 reads CATEWGEVNTEAFF. DNA for the CDR3: TGTGCCACCGAATGGGGGGAGGTAAACACTGAAGCTTTCTTT. The chain combines TRBV7-9 with TRBJ1-1; possibly TRBD1 for D (5 bases). Germline assignment: CDR1 SEHNR and CDR2 FQNEAQ (reference sequence). CDR3 length equals 14 residues. Trimming pared 10 bases from V and 2 bases from J, leaving 17 bases between. Filled out from reference TRBV7-9 and TRBJ1-1, the complete variable domain reads DTGVSQNPRHKITKRGQNVTFRCDPISEHNRLYWYRQTLGQGPEFLTYFQNEAQLEKSRLLSDRFSAERPKGSFSTLEIQRTEQGDSAMYLCATEWGEVNTEAFFGQGTRLTVV.

J is TRBJ2-2 and V is TRBV5-1; 8 bases are shared with TRBD1. The germline gives CDR1 SGHRS, CDR2 YFSETQ. The CDR3 contains 18 residues. Trimming cost V 4 bases and J 0 bases; bases outside gene matches: 11. The CDR3 loop is CASSLQGDVTANTGELFF. The CDR3 nucleotides are TGCGCCAGCAGCCTACAGGGGGACGTAACCGCGAACACCGGGGAGCTGTTTTTT.

This rearrangement joins TRBV18 to TRBJ1-4; 7 bases map to TRBD1. The length of the CDR3 is 15 residues. Trimming cost V 2 bases and J 7 bases; bases outside gene matches: 7. Germline V gene lookup returns CDR1 KGHSH and CDR2 LQKENI. The CDR3 coding sequence is TGTGCCAGCTCACCAACACGGGACAGACCTGAAAAACTGTTTTTT. Encoded protein: CASSPTRDRPEKLFF.

This chain links TRBV5-5 with TRBJ1-2, with D unclear. CDR3 size: 14 residues. The germline V gene has CDR1 SGHKS and CDR2 YYEKEE (reference sequence). Trimming stripped 4 bases from V and 3 bases from J, with 13 bases between. CDR3 loop: CASSQTNGDYGYTF. The CDR3 DNA is TGTGCCAGCAGCCAAACCAACGGTGACTATGGCTACACCTTC.

The chain combines TRBV5-6 with TRBJ1-5; the D gene is possibly TRBD1 (5 bases). CDR1 and CDR2 from the germline V gene are SGHDT and YYEEEE. The CDR3 extends over 17 amino acids. With 1 base removed from V and 0 bases from J, the gap between germline ends came to 14 bases. The CDR3, as DNA: TGTGCCAGCAGCTTGTTAAAGGCAGGGCCTAGCAATCAGCCCCAGCATTTT. This translates into CASSLLKAGPSNQPQHF.

The chain links TRBV7-6 to TRBJ2-3; 9 nucleotides agree with TRBD1. Trimming at V came to 5 bases and at J to 4 bases, leaving 7 bases not matched to a gene. In germline, CDR1 is SGHVS, CDR2 FNYEAQ. This CDR3 region has 15 residues. The CDR3 sequence: CASSRDRASADTQYF. CDR3 sequence (DNA): TGTGCCAGCAGCCGGGACAGGGCGAGCGCAGATACGCAGTATTTT. The full variable domain, rest sourced from reference TRBV7-6 and TRBJ2-3, is GAGVSQSPRYKVTKRGQDVALRCDPISGHVSLYWYRQALGQGPEFLTYFNYEAQQDKSGLPNDRFSAERPEGSISTLTIQRTEQRDSAMYRCASSRDRASADTQYFGPGTRLTVL.

The chain recombines TRBV27 with TRBJ2-2, with 10 bases that match TRBD1. Germline trimming cut 5 bases from V and 4 bases from J; bases unmatched to any gene: 7. Germline V gene lookup returns CDR1 MNHEY and CDR2 SMNVEV (reference sequence). The CDR3 loop spans 16 amino acids. The CDR3 nucleotides read TGTGCCAGCAGTCCGGGGACAGGGGCGTCCACCGGGGAGCTGTTTTTT. Its translation: CASSPGTGASTGELFF.

The chain links TRBV18 to TRBJ1-2; D is uncertain. The CDR3 covers 12 residues. The germline V and J ends were trimmed by 6 bases and 7 bases, with 12 bases remaining between them. Germline CDR1 and CDR2: KGHSH and LQKENI. The CDR3 bases are TGTGCCAGCTCGGAGGGAAGGGCTGGCTACACCTTC. Protein sequence: CASSEGRAGYTF.

This chain links TRBV5-8 with TRBJ1-6; tentative D call: TRBD1 (5 bases). V lost 7 bases to trimming and J lost 15 bases, with 26 bases between them. CDR3 length: 15 amino acids. Germline CDR1 is SGHTS and CDR2 is YDEGEE. This CDR3 reads CASDSRSLGAGNLHF. In nucleotides, the CDR3 is TGTGCCAGCGACTCCAGGTCCTTAGGGGCTGGGAACCTCCACTTT.

V gene TRBV4-1 combines with J gene TRBJ2-7; 8 bases align to TRBD1. This CDR3 has 16 amino acids. The ends lost 3 bases at V and 3 bases at J; junction bases unmatched: 10. CDR1 and CDR2 (germline): MGHRA, YSYEKL. The CDR3 is CASSHGQGLQGYEQYF. CDR3 bases: TGCGCCAGCAGCCATGGACAGGGTCTCCAAGGCTACGAGCAGTACTTC.

This sequence joins TRBV7-8 and TRBJ2-6; 9 bases are a match to TRBD1. The length of the CDR3 is 18 residues. Germline V gene sequence: CDR1 SGHVS, CDR2 FQNEAQ. The junction had 9 bases not matched to a gene; V was cut back by 2 bases and J by 4 bases. The CDR3 loop is CASSLSRQGGTGANVLTF. In DNA form, the CDR3 reads TGTGCCAGCAGCTTATCCAGACAGGGGGGGACCGGGGCCAACGTCCTGACTTTC.

Here the CDR3 DNA reads TGTGCCAGCAGCCATGCAGGGTTGAGAGTCCGGGCGCAGTATTTT. It translates to CASSHAGLRVRAQYF. The chain couples TRBV14 to TRBJ2-3; maybe TRBD1 (5 bases). There are 15 residues in the CDR3. The V end lost 3 bases, the J end lost 10 bases, and 20 bases lay between the germline ends. Germline V gene data show CDR1 as SGHDN and CDR2 as FVKESK.

This clone has a handful of counts. The CDR3 nucleotides read TGTGCCAGCAGCAGATACCCGGACAGGGGCTCCTACGAGCAGTACTTC. This sequence encodes CASSRYPDRGSYEQYF. The genes are TRBV21-1 and TRBJ2-7; TRBD1, the table's D call, lacks a check against the DNA. TRBV21-1 is designated a pseudogene. The CDR3 spans 16 residues.

The chain has TRBV29-1 and TRBJ2-7; the D is unclear. Trimming took 3 bases from V and 0 from J, leaving 9 bases between them. This CDR3 contains 13 residues. The germline gives CDR1 SQVTM, CDR2 ANQGSEA. CDR3: CSVEASSSYEQYF. The CDR3 nucleotides are TGCAGCGTTGAGGCATCAAGCTCCTACGAGCAGTACTTC.

The genes are TRBV10-3 and TRBJ2-3; D perhaps matches TRBD2 (7 bases). Trimming left V 8 bases short and J 3 bases short, with 18 bases between. Germline CDR1 is ENHRY and CDR2 is SYGVKD. The CDR3 runs 15 residues. The CDR3 bases are TGTGCCATCTCCCCCCGGGGGGCCCCGACAGATACGCAGTATTTT. Protein sequence: CAISPRGAPTDTQYF.

The chain couples TRBV7-2 to TRBJ2-5; D ambiguous. Looked up from germline, CDR1 is SGHTA and CDR2 is FQGNSA. V was pared by 3 bases and J by 1 base, with 12 bases between. The CDR3 extends over 15 amino acids. DNA of the CDR3: TGTGCCAGCAGCTTTACTCCCTGGTCCCAAGAGACCCAGTACTTC. Its translation: CASSFTPWSQETQYF.